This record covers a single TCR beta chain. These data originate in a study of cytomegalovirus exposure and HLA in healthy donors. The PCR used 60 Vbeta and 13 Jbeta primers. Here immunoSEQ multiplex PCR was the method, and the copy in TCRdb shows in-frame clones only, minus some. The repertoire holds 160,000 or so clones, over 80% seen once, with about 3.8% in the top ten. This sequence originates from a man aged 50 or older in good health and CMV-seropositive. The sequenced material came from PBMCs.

CDR3 protein: CASSKVTNRDRGFYEQYF. CDR3 nucleotide sequence: TGTGCCAGCAGCAAGGTCACCAACCGGGACAGGGGATTCTACGAGCAGTACTTC. This chain links TRBV21-1 with TRBJ2-7; the D call in the table, TRBD1, was not verified against the DNA. TRBV21-1 is a known pseudogene. This CDR3 region has 18 residues.